This TCR beta chain was sequenced during a study of blood T cells in healthy people across ages. The CDR3 has 16 residues. Germline V CDR1 and CDR2: MDHEN, SYDVKM. Losses at the gene ends were 1 base for V and 2 bases for J; bases not matched to a gene: 3. A second PCR, run for about 7 to 11 cycles, used a sample-barcoded 5' primer plus a J-beta primer mix. TCRdb re-called the 5' RACE reads through MiXCR, storing one row per CDR3 protein. The sample records approximately 800,000 distinct CDR3 sequences, roughly 25% being singletons. The study's findings and limits: Expanded clonotype shifts may have been confounded, as the donors had an unknown CMV status. There was a strong correlation between TCR beta diversity and naive T cell percentage.

The table lists this clonotype with a few counts. What it binds is not known. The same specimen was also included in a second study, on T cells of mothers and their children. This second study says: Samples were obtained from three healthy Caucasian mothers and their six children.

The V and J genes are TRBV28 and TRBJ2-4, with TRBD1 identical over 9 bases. The specimen sequenced was blood. The clonotype was recovered from a boy aged 5-17 years in good health. CDR3 residues: CASSLSGTGSKNIQYF. Written as DNA, the CDR3 is TGTGCCAGCAGTTTATCTGGGACAGGGTCCAAAAACATTCAGTACTTC.